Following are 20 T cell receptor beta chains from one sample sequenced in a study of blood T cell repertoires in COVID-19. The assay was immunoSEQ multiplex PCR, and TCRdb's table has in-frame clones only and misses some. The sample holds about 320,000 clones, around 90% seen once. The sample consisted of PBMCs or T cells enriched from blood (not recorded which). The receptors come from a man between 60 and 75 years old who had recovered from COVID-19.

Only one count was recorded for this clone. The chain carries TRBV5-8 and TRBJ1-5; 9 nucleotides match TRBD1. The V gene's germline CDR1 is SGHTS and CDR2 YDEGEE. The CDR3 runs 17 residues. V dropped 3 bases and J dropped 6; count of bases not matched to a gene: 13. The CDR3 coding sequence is TGTGCCAGCAGCTCAGACACTTGGACAGGGGTTCGTCAGCCCCAGCATTTT. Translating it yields CASSSDTWTGVRQPQHF. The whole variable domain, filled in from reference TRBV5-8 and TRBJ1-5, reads EAGVTQSPTHLIKTRGQQATLRCSPISGHTSVYWYQQALGLGLQFLLWYDEGEERNRGNFPPRFSGRQFPNYSSELNVNALELEDSALYLCASSSDTWTGVRQPQHFGDGTRLSIL.

CDR3 region: CASSPTAMNTEAFF. CDR3 nucleotide sequence: TGTGCCAGTAGCCCTACAGCCATGAACACTGAAGCTTTCTTT. The chain is built from TRBV19 and TRBJ1-1; D is unclear. CDR3 length: 14 amino acids. Trimming removed 6 bases from V and 0 bases from J, with 11 bases in between. Per the germline V gene, CDR1 is LNHDA and CDR2 is SQIVND (reference sequence). Drawing the rest from reference TRBV19 and TRBJ1-1, the complete variable domain is DGGITQSPKYLFRKEGQNVTLSCEQNLNHDAMYWYRQDPGQGLRLIYYSQIVNDFQKGDIAEGYSVSREKKESFPLTVTSAQKNPTAFYLCASSPTAMNTEAFFGQGTRLTVV.

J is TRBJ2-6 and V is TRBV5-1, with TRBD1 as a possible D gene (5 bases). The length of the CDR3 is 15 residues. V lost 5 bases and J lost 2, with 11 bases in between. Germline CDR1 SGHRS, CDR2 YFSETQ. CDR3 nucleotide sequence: TGCGCCAGCAGTTTTCCAGGGACTGGGGCCAACGTCCTGACTTTC. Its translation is CASSFPGTGANVLTF. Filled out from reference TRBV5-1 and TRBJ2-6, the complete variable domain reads KAGVTQTPRYLIKTRGQQVTLSCSPISGHRSVSWYQQTPGQGLQFLFEYFSETQRNKGNFPGRFSGRQFSNSRSEMNVSTLELGDSALYLCASSFPGTGANVLTFGAGSRLTVL.

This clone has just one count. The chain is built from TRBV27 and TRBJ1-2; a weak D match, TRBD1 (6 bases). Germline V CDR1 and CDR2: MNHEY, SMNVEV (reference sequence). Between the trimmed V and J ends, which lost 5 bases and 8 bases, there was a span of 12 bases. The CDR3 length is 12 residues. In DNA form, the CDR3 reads TGTGCCAGCAGTACAGGGTTTCAAGGCTACACCTTC. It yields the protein CASSTGFQGYTF.

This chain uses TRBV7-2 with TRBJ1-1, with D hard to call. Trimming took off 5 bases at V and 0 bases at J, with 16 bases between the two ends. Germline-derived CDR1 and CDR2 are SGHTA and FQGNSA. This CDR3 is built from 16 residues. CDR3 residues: CASSRGSLVMNTEAFF. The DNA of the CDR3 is TGTGCCAGCAGCCGCGGATCGCTGGTAATGAACACTGAAGCTTTCTTT. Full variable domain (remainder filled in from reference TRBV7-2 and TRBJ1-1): GAGVSQSPSNKVTEKGKDVELRCDPISGHTALYWYRQSLGQGLEFLIYFQGNSAPDKSGLPSDRFSAERTGGSVSTLTIQRTQQEDSAVYLCASSRGSLVMNTEAFFGQGTRLTVV.

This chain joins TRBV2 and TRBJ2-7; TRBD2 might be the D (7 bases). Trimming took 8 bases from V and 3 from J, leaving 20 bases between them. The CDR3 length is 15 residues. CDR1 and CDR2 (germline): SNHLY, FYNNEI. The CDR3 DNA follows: TGTGCCAGCGGGGGGGCACCCGAGATAGGCTACGAGCAGTACTTC. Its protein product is CASGGAPEIGYEQYF.

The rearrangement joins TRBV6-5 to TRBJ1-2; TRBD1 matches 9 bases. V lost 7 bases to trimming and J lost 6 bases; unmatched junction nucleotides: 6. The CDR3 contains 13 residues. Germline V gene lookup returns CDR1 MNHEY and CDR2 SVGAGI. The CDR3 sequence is CASTFGTGNGYTF. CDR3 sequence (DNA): TGTGCCAGCACCTTTGGGACAGGGAATGGCTACACCTTC.

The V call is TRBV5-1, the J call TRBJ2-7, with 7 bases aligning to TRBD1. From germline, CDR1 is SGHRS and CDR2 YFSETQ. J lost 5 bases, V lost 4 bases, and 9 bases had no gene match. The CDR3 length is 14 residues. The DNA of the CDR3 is TGCGCCAGCAGCCCAGGACAGGAGTGGAACGAGCAGTACTTC. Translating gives CASSPGQEWNEQYF. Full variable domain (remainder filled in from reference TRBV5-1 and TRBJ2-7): KAGVTQTPRYLIKTRGQQVTLSCSPISGHRSVSWYQQTPGQGLQFLFEYFSETQRNKGNFPGRFSGRQFSNSRSEMNVSTLELGDSALYLCASSPGQEWNEQYFGPGTRLTVT.

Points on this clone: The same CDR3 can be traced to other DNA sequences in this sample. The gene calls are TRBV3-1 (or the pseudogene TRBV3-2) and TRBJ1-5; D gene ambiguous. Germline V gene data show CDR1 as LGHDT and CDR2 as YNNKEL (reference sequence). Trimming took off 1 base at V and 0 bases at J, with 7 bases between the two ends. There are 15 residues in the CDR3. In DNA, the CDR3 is TGTGCCAGCAGCCAAGGAGGTTATAGCAATCAGCCCCAGCATTTT. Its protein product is CASSQGGYSNQPQHF.

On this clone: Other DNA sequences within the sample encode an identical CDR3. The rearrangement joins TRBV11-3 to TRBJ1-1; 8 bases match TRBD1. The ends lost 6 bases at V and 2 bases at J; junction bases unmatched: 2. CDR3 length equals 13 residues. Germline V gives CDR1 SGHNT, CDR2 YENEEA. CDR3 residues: CASSQGANTEAFF. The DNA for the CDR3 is TGTGCCAGCAGTCAGGGGGCAAACACTGAAGCTTTCTTT.

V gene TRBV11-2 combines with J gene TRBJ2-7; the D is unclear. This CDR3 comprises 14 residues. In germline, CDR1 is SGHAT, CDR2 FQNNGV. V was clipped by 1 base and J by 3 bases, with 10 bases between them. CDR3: CASSLADKIYEQYF. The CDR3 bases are TGTGCCAGCAGCTTAGCCGACAAGATCTACGAGCAGTACTTC.

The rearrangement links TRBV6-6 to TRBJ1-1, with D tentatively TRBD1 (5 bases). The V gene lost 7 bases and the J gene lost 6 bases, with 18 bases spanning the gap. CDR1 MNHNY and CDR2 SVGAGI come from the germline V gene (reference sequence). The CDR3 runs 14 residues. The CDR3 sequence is CASMTRRDSAEAFF. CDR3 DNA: TGTGCCAGCATGACGCGCAGGGATTCCGCTGAAGCTTTCTTT.

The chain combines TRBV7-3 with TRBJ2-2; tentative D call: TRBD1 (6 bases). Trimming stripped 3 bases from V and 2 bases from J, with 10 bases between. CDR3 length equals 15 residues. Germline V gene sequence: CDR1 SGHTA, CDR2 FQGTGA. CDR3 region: CASSFQGRNTGELFF. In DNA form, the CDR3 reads TGTGCCAGCAGCTTCCAGGGGAGAAACACCGGGGAGCTGTTTTTT.

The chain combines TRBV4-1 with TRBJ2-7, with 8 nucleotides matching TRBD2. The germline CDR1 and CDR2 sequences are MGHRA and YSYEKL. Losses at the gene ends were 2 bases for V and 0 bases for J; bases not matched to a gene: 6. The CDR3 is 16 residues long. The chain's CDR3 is CASSQTVAGSSYEQYF. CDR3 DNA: TGCGCCAGCAGCCAAACTGTAGCGGGGAGCTCCTACGAGCAGTACTTC.

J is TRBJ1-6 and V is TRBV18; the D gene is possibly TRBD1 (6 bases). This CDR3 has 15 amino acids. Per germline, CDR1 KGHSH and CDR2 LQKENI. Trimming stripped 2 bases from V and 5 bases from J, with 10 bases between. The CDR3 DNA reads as TGTGCCAGCTCACCAGGGACAACTAATAATTCACCCCTCCACTTT. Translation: CASSPGTTNNSPLHF.

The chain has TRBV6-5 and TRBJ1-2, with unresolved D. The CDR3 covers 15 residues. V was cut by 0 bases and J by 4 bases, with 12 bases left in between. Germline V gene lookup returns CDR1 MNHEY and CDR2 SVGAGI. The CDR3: CASSYSPQTGYGYTF. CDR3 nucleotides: TGTGCCAGCAGTTACTCACCCCAGACGGGCTATGGCTACACCTTC.

CDR3 loop: CASSPGSLDYGYTF. The CDR3 coding sequence is TGTGCCAGCAGCCCCGGGTCCCTGGACTATGGCTACACCTTC. This chain links TRBV7-9 with TRBJ1-2; no clear D. Trimming took 5 bases from V and 3 from J, leaving 13 bases between them. This CDR3 spans 14 amino acids. The V gene's germline CDR1 is SEHNR and CDR2 FQNEAQ (reference sequence).

The CDR3 reads CASSILDSLNTEAFF. Written as DNA, the CDR3 is TGTGCCAGTAGTATCTTAGACAGCCTGAACACTGAAGCTTTCTTT. The chain employs TRBV19 and TRBJ1-1; TRBD1 is a possible D gene (5 bases). The length of the CDR3 is 15 residues. Germline CDR1 is LNHDA and CDR2 is SQIVND (reference sequence). Deletions cut 3 bases from V and 0 bases from J, with 11 bases between.

CDR3 sequence reads: CASSLDRGHGYTF. The CDR3 DNA is TGTGCCAGCAGCTTGGACAGGGGGCACGGCTACACCTTC. The rearrangement joins TRBV5-4 to TRBJ1-2; 9 positions match TRBD1. CDR1 SGHNT and CDR2 YYREEE come from the germline V gene (reference sequence). The CDR3 runs 13 residues. V was clipped by 0 bases and J by 8 bases; unmatched bases: 2.

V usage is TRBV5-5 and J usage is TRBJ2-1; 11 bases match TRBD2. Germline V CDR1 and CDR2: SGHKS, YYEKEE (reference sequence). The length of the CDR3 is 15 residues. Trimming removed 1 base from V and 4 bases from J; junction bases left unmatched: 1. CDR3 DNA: TGTGCCAGCAGCTTGTCTAGCGGGGGGTACAATGAGCAGTTCTTC. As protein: CASSLSSGGYNEQFF.